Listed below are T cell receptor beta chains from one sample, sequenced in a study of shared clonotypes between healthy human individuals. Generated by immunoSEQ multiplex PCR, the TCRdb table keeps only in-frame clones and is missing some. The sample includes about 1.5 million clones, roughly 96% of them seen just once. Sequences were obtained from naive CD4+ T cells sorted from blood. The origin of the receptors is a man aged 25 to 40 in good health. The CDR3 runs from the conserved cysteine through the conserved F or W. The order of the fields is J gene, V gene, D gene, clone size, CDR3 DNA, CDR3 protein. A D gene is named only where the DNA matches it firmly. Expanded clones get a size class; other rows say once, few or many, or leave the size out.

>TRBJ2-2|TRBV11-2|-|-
TGTGCCTGCGACCCTTTGGGGGGGGGCGCCGGGGAGCTGTTTTTT
CACDPLGGGAGELFF
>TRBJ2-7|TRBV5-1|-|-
TGCGCCAGCAGCTTGATGGGGCAGGCCTCCTACGAGCAGTACTTC
CASSLMGQASYEQYF
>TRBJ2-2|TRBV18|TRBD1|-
TGTGCCAGCTCACCAGGACAGGGCTCCGGGGAGCTGTTTTTT
CASSPGQGSGELFF
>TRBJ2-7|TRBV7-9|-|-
TGTGCCAGCAGCTCTAGGGGGGCGTTCGCCTACGAGCAGTACTTC
CASSSRGAFAYEQYF
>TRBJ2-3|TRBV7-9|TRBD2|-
TGTGCCAGCAGCGAAACGACGGGACTAGCGGGAGGGGGGCCAGATACGCAGTATTTT
CASSETTGLAGGGPDTQYF
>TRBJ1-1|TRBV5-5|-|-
TGTGCCAGCAGCTTGGCCCCAAAGGCGAACACTGAAGCTTTCTTT
CASSLAPKANTEAFF
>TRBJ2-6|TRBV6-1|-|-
TGTGCCCACGGGCAATTGTCTGGGGCCAACGTCCTGACTTTC
CAHGQLSGANVLTF
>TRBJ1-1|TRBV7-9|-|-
TGTGCCAGCAGCAGGAGCAGGGGAGACACTGAAGCTTTCTTT
CASSRSRGDTEAFF
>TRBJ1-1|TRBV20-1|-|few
TGCAGTGCTAGAGGGAACACTGAAGCTTTCTTT
CSARGNTEAFF
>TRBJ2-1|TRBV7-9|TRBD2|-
TGTGCCAGCAGCTCCCGGCCAGCGGGAGATATCCATGAGCAGTTCTTC
CASSSRPAGDIHEQFF
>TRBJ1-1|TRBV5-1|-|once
TGCGCCAGCAGCTTGGTCCCGGGGAAGGATGAAGCTTTCTTT
CASSLVPGKDEAFF
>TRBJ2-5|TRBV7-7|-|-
TGTGCTAGCAGCCCGGGTCCCCAAGAGACCCAGTACTTC
CASSPGPQETQYF
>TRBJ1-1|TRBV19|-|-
TGTGCCAGTAGTATGGTGGACAGCGGGAATGGTGAAGCTTTCTTT
CASSMVDSGNGEAFF
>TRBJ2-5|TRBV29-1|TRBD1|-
TGCAGCGTTGGGGACAGCGGTCAAGAGACCCAGTACTTC
CSVGDSGQETQYF
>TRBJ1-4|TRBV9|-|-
TGTGCCAGCAGCGTCCTGGGAACCGGGAATGAAAAACTGTTTTTT
CASSVLGTGNEKLFF
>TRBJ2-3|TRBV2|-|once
TGTGCCAGCAGCTCGGTAGTTAGCACAGATACGCAGTATTTT
CASSSVVSTDTQYF
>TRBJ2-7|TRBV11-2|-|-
TGTGCCAGCAGCGGGGAGGACAGCTACGAGCAGTACTTC
CASSGEDSYEQYF
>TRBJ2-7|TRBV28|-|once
TGTGCCAGCAGGTCCTCCTGGGAGCAGTACTTC
CASRSSWEQYF
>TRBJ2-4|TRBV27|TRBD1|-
TGTGCCAGCAGTTTCCAGACAGGGGGCTCTTACATTCAGTACTTC
CASSFQTGGSYIQYF
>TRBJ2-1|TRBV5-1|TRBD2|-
TGCGCCAGCAGCTCCAGCGGGAGGGCCGGAAATGAGCAGTTCTTC
CASSSSGRAGNEQFF
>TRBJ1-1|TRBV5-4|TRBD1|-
TGTGCCAGCAGCCCCCGGACAGGAGAAAACACTGAAGCTTTCTTT
CASSPRTGENTEAFF
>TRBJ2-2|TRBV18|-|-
TGTGCCAGCTCACCACGTCTCGGGTCTGAGAACACCGGGGAGCTGTTTTTT
CASSPRLGSENTGELFF
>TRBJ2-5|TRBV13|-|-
TGTGCCAGCAGCTTAGGAACAGTATCCCAAGAGACCCAGTACTTC
CASSLGTVSQETQYF
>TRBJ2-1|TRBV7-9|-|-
TGTGCCACCCAAGTGGGGCTAAATTACAATGAGCAGTTCTTC
CATQVGLNYNEQFF
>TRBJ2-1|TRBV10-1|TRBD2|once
TGCGCCAGCAGTGATCTAGCGGGAGGGCCTTTTGAGCAGTTCTTC
CASSDLAGGPFEQFF
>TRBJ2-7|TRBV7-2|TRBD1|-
TGTGCCAGCAGCTTAGGGGGACAGGGGGCCCCCTACGAGCAGTACTTC
CASSLGGQGAPYEQYF
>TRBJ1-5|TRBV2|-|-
TGTGCCAGCAGTCCAGGAGCCCCGGGGACGAGACATTTT
CASSPGAPGTRHF
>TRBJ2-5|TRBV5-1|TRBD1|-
TGCGCCAGCAGCTTGGCCGGGACAGGTCCGGAGACCCAGTACTTC
CASSLAGTGPETQYF
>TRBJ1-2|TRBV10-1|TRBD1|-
TGCGCCAGCAGTGACGGGACAGCTTATGGCTACACCTTC
CASSDGTAYGYTF
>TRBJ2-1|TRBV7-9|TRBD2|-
TGTGCCAGCAGCTTTGGACTAGCGGGAGTGGATGAGCAGTTCTTC
CASSFGLAGVDEQFF
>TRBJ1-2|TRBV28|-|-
TGTGCCAGCACCCTTGGGAACACTGGAAGAACTAACTATGGCTACACCTTC
CASTLGNTGRTNYGYTF
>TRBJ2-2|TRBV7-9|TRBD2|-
TGTGCCAGCAGCTTAATAGCGGGAGGTCCCACCGGGGAGCTGTTTTTT
CASSLIAGGPTGELFF
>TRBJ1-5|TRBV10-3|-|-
TGTGCCATCAGTGAGTTCGGACAGTATAGCAATCAGCCCCAGCATTTT
CAISEFGQYSNQPQHF
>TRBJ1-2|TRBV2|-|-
TGTGCCAGCAGAATGGGGGAGAGTGAGTATGGCTACACCTTC
CASRMGESEYGYTF
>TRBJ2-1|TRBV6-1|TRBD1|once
TGTGCCAGCAGTGAAAAGAAGACAGGGTTCCACAATGAGCAGTTCTTC
CASSEKKTGFHNEQFF
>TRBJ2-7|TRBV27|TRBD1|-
TGTGCCAGCAGTTTTTCACAGGGGTACGAGCAGTACTTC
CASSFSQGYEQYF
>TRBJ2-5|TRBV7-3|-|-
TGTGCCAGCAGCTTAACGGGAGGAGGAGAGACCCAGTACTTC
CASSLTGGGETQYF
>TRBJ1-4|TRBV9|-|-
TGTGCCAGCAGCGCCGCTCAGGGGAATAATGAAAAACTGTTTTTT
CASSAAQGNNEKLFF
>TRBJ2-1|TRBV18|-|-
TGTGCCAGCTCACCTCGGACTGTTTACAATGAGCAGTTCTTC
CASSPRTVYNEQFF
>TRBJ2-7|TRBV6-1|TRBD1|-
TGTGCCAGCAGTGTTGATCCGGGACAGGCGGCCTACGAGCAGTACTTC
CASSVDPGQAAYEQYF
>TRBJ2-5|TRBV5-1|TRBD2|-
TGCGCCAGCAGCCCGGGTGGCGGGAGGGCACCGCGAGAGACCCAGTACTTC
CASSPGGGRAPRETQYF
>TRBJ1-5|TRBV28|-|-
TGTGCCAGCAGTTTACTATCTCGAAAAAGCAATCAGCCCCAGCATTTT
CASSLLSRKSNQPQHF
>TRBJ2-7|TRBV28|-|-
TGTGCCAGCAGTTCGTACACCTACGAGCAGTACTTC
CASSSYTYEQYF
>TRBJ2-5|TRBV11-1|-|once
TGTGCCAGCAGCCCCCGGCTAGTTTCGGAGACCCAGTACTTC
CASSPRLVSETQYF
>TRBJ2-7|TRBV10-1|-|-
TGCGCCAGCAGTGAGTCTTCAGGCCGCTCCTACGAGCAGTACTTC
CASSESSGRSYEQYF
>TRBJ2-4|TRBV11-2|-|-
TGTGCCAGCAGCTTAGACGCGGTGGGGAACATTCAGTACTTC
CASSLDAVGNIQYF